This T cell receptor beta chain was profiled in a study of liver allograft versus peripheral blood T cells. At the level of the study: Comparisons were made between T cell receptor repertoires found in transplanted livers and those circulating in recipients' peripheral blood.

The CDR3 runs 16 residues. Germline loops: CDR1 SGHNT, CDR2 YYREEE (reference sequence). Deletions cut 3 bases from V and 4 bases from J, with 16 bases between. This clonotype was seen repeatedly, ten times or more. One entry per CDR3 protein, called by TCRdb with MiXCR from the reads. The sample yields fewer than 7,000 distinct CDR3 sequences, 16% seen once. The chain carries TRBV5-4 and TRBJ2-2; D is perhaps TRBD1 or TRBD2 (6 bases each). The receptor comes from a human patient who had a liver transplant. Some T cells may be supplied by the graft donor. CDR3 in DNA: TGTGCCAGCAGCTGGGAGTCGGGGGCGGGCACCGGGGAGCTGTTTTTT. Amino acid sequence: CASSWESGAGTGELFF.